This passage covers 22 T cell receptor beta chains from one sample sequenced in a study of shared clonotypes between healthy human individuals. Libraries were prepared by immunoSEQ multiplex PCR; TCRdb keeps only in-frame clonotypes and omits some of them. The repertoire holds about 2 million clones, with 85% to 95% as singletons. Material for sequencing was naive CD4+ T cells sorted from blood. Stated subset: CD45RA+ positively selected. Receptors were obtained from a man aged 18 to 35 in good health.

DNA for the CDR3: TGCGCCAGCAGCCAAGTTCGACTAGCGGGAGTGGGGGAGCAGTACTTC. Translated: CASSQVRLAGVGEQYF. The rearrangement uses TRBV4-1 and TRBJ2-7; TRBD2 matches at 12 bases. The V segment lost 1 base and the J segment 7 bases; nucleotides outside the gene matches: 8. CDR3 length: 16 amino acids. Germline CDR1 and CDR2: MGHRA and YSYEKL.

This clone was counted a single time. The genes are TRBV10-3 and TRBJ2-7, with 10 nucleotides matching TRBD1. Losses at the gene ends were 9 bases for V and 7 bases for J; bases not matched to a gene: 6. In germline, CDR1 is ENHRY, CDR2 SYGVKD. The CDR3 is made up of 12 amino acids. CDR3 residues: CAMGQGPLEQYF. The CDR3 region has the DNA TGTGCCATGGGACAGGGGCCCTTGGAGCAGTACTTC.

This clone has only one observation. This rearrangement joins TRBV2 to TRBJ2-5; possible D gene TRBD2, 6 bases. The germline gives CDR1 SNHLY, CDR2 FYNNEI. The CDR3 is 13 amino acids. V was shortened by 5 bases and J by 5 bases, with 12 bases between the two germline ends. The CDR3 DNA reads as TGTGCCAGCAGTTCGGAGGGCCCCGAGACCCAGTACTTC. It codes for CASSSEGPETQYF.

The V call is TRBV14, the J call TRBJ1-2, with D perhaps TRBD1 (5 bases). Per germline, CDR1 SGHDN and CDR2 FVKESK. V lost 2 bases to trimming and J lost 2 bases, with 18 bases between them. The CDR3 runs 17 residues. The CDR3 spells CASSQRGPGTPNYGYTF. The DNA of the CDR3 is TGTGCCAGCAGCCAAAGAGGGCCCGGGACGCCGAACTATGGCTACACCTTC.

The chain couples TRBV6-4 to TRBJ2-2; the D is unclear. This CDR3 has 15 amino acids. Per germline, CDR1 MRHNA and CDR2 SNTAGT. V was shortened by 6 bases and J by 0 bases, with 11 bases between the two germline ends. The CDR3 DNA reads TGTGCCAGCAGAACGGACCCGGCGAACACCGGGGAGCTGTTTTTT. It codes for CASRTDPANTGELFF.

The chain recombines TRBV7-6 with TRBJ1-1, with D hard to call. In germline, CDR1 is SGHVS, CDR2 FNYEAQ. There are 15 residues in the CDR3. Trimming took 1 base from V and 1 from J, leaving 10 bases between them. The CDR3 sequence is CASSLGPRKNTEAFF. The CDR3, as DNA: TGTGCCAGCAGCTTAGGACCGCGCAAGAACACTGAAGCTTTCTTT.

The chain uses TRBV7-2 and TRBJ2-2, with TRBD1 as a possible D gene (6 bases). Germline V gene sequence: CDR1 SGHTA, CDR2 FQGNSA. The V gene lost 5 bases and the J gene lost 3 bases, with 7 bases spanning the gap. This CDR3 is built from 13 residues. Here the CDR3 reads CASSRTDTGELFF. The CDR3 nucleotides read TGTGCCAGCAGCAGGACAGACACCGGGGAGCTGTTTTTT.

This clone was seen a few times. This chain links TRBV30 with TRBJ2-3, with 9 bases matching TRBD2. The CDR3 is 16 residues long. Trimming took 3 bases from V and 6 from J; bases not matched to a gene: 13. The germline V gene has CDR1 GTSNPN and CDR2 SVGIG (reference sequence). DNA of the CDR3: TGTGCCTGGAGGGTCCCATTAGCGGGGGCGGTGGATACGCAGTATTTT. Amino acids: CAWRVPLAGAVDTQYF.

V is TRBV4-1 and J is TRBJ1-5; 7 nucleotides align to TRBD1. This CDR3 comprises 17 residues. Losses at the gene ends were 4 bases for V and 7 bases for J; bases not matched to a gene: 16. Per germline, CDR1 MGHRA and CDR2 YSYEKL. The CDR3: CASSPQLWGRDRQPQHF. DNA of the CDR3: TGCGCCAGCAGCCCCCAACTGTGGGGTAGGGACAGACAGCCCCAGCATTTT.

The chain combines TRBV7-2 with TRBJ1-1; possibly TRBD1 for D (6 bases). This CDR3 region has 16 residues. Germline V gene data show CDR1 as SGHTA and CDR2 as FQGNSA. V shed 6 bases and J shed 0 bases, with 17 bases lying between them. CDR3 nucleotides: TGTGCCAGCAGGCCGAACCGGGACACTGTGAACACTGAAGCTTTCTTT. As protein: CASRPNRDTVNTEAFF.

The genes are TRBV2 and TRBJ1-4; D unresolved. The CDR3 is made up of 14 amino acids. Germline V gene data show CDR1 as SNHLY and CDR2 as FYNNEI. Trimming cost V 0 bases and J 11 bases, with 13 bases left between them. The CDR3 protein is CASSEATGSGKLFF. The CDR3 region has the DNA TGTGCCAGCAGTGAAGCGACCGGATCGGGGAAACTGTTTTTT.

Concerning this clone: One end of the junction is discordant with germline, which a read error may explain. The chain carries TRBV2 and TRBJ2-2; D remains ambiguous. Germline V gene lookup returns CDR1 SNHLY and CDR2 FYNNEI. The CDR3 has 12 amino acids. CDR3 in amino acids: CASREGTGELFF. CDR3 sequence (DNA): TGTGCCAGCAGGGAAGGCACCGGGGAGCTGTTTTTT.

The chain employs TRBV10-1 and TRBJ2-2; D not resolved. V lost 6 bases and J lost 4, with 9 bases in between. Germline V gives CDR1 WNHNN, CDR2 SYGVQD (reference sequence). The CDR3 consists of 13 residues. DNA of the CDR3: TGCGCCAGCAGGAAGGACGGCACCGGGGAGCTGTTTTTT. Translating it yields CASRKDGTGELFF.

The rearrangement joins TRBV5-7 to TRBJ2-5; 9 bases map to TRBD2. TRBV5-7 is placed among ORFs of uncertain function. V lost 3 bases to trimming and J lost 2 bases; unmatched junction nucleotides: 14. This CDR3 comprises 18 residues. This CDR3 is CASSYWTSAILTQETQYF. The CDR3 DNA reads TGTGCCAGCAGCTATTGGACTAGCGCGATTCTAACTCAAGAGACCCAGTACTTC.

The gene calls are TRBV4-2 and TRBJ2-7; a possible D gene is TRBD1 (6 bases). Trimming left V 1 base short and J 0 bases short, with 16 bases between. The CDR3 consists of 17 residues. Germline V gene lookup returns CDR1 LGHNA and CDR2 YNFKEQ. This chain's CDR3 is CASSQGPGQLFSYEQYF. The CDR3 DNA reads as TGTGCCAGCAGCCAAGGCCCGGGACAACTGTTCTCCTACGAGCAGTACTTC.

The chain employs TRBV4-3 and TRBJ1-1; 9 positions match TRBD1. Losses at the gene ends were 4 bases for V and 4 bases for J; bases not matched to a gene: 7. Germline V lookup: CDR1 LGHNA, CDR2 YSLEER. The CDR3 extends over 15 amino acids. As DNA, the CDR3 is TGCGCCAGCAGCCCGACAGGGGGGGGGAGCACTGAAGCTTTCTTT. Encoded protein: CASSPTGGGSTEAFF.

The chain carries TRBV6-1 and TRBJ2-2, with D maybe TRBD2 (5 bases). Germline assignment: CDR1 MNHNS and CDR2 SASEGT. This CDR3 is 15 amino acids long. Trimming left V 5 bases short and J 4 bases short, with 14 bases between. The CDR3 region has the DNA TGTGCCAGCAGTCTCCGGACTGAGTCCACCGGGGAGCTGTTTTTT. It codes for CASSLRTESTGELFF.

DNA of the CDR3: TGTGCCAGCAGCGGACGTGTAGCGGGAGATGAGCAGTTCTTC. Encoded protein: CASSGRVAGDEQFF. This chain connects TRBV5-4 to TRBJ2-1; 9 positions agree with TRBD2. The V and J ends lost 4 bases and 8 bases, in that order; junction bases with no gene match: 7. This CDR3 comprises 14 residues. Germline V gene data show CDR1 as SGHNT and CDR2 as YYREEE (reference sequence).

The chain recombines TRBV11-2 with TRBJ2-5; D remains unclear. This CDR3 contains 15 residues. The germline V gene encodes CDR1 SGHAT and CDR2 FQNNGV. V lost 1 base and J 1 base, leaving 10 bases between the germline ends. The CDR3 sequence: CASSLGLSLQETQYF. The CDR3 DNA reads as TGTGCCAGCAGCTTAGGTTTAAGCCTCCAAGAGACCCAGTACTTC.

The V and J genes are TRBV6-6 and TRBJ2-7, with TRBD1 as a possible D gene (6 bases). V lost 0 bases, J lost 2 bases, and 11 bases lay in between. The CDR3 consists of 15 residues. In germline, CDR1 is MNHNY, CDR2 SVGAGI (reference sequence). CDR3 coding DNA: TGTGCCAGCAGTTACTCCACAGGGACCCCCTACGAGCAGTACTTC. Translation gives CASSYSTGTPYEQYF.

The V gene is TRBV7-9, the J gene TRBJ2-7, with D possibly being TRBD2 (5 bases). This CDR3 contains 14 residues. Deletions cut 2 bases from V and 5 bases from J, with 13 bases between. CDR1 and CDR2 from the germline V gene are SEHNR and FQNEAQ (reference sequence). The CDR3, as DNA: TGTGCCAGCAGCTTATCCGGGAACTACGACGAGCAGTACTTC. It specifies CASSLSGNYDEQYF.

The gene calls are TRBV2 and TRBJ2-2; 8 bases agree with TRBD2. V was pared by 6 bases and J by 4 bases, with 4 bases of the junction left unmatched. CDR3 length: 14 residues. Germline V gene lookup returns CDR1 SNHLY and CDR2 FYNNEI. The CDR3 DNA sequence: TGTGCCAGCAGGGGGACTAGTGGCACCGGGGAGCTGTTTTTT. Its translation is CASRGTSGTGELFF.